This T cell receptor beta chain comes out of a study of blood T cell repertoires in COVID-19. The table came from immunoSEQ multiplex PCR; TCRdb's copy has only in-frame clones and leaves some out. The sample records approximately 130,000 clones, over 80% being singletons. Per germline, CDR1 SGHDT and CDR2 YYEEEE. With 2 bases removed from V and 0 bases from J, the gap between germline ends came to 8 bases. CDR3 length equals 14 residues. The receptor was isolated from a man between 25 and 39 years old who had recovered from COVID-19. The chain links TRBV5-6 to TRBJ1-2, with D hard to call. Sequences were obtained from PBMCs or T cells enriched from blood (not recorded which). The DNA for the CDR3 is TGTGCCAGCAGCTTATGGGAGTCTAACTATGGCTACACCTTC. Protein product: CASSLWESNYGYTF.